A selection of T cell receptor beta chains follows, all from one sample in a study of CD8 T cells in ankylosing spondylitis. TCRdb passed the 5' RACE reads through MiXCR, listing each CDR3 protein once. The sample has 250,000 to 300,000 distinct CDR3 sequences, 20% seen once. Specimen: blood, either unsorted or a sorted T cell fraction (not recorded which). The source of these receptors is a male donor with ankylosing spondylitis or in good health (not recorded which). Each CDR3 is given without its conserved first and last residue. Fields, in order: V gene, CDR3 protein.

>TRBV5-1
ASSLARDGAGELF
>TRBV5-1
ASSVGQAGNSPLH
>TRBV29-1
SVRQGDYGYT
>TRBV6-1
ASSEASGSNYGYT
>TRBV6-5
ASSYGGQGGEKLF
>TRBV29-1
SVEVGETQY
>TRBV20-1
SARGTGGVVSTEAF
>TRBV12-3/TRBV12-4
ASSLGQVKNTEAF
>TRBV5-1
ASSSVPGGRANEKLF
>TRBV29-1
SGFPPANTEAF
>TRBV5-1
ASSLSWDQPQH
>TRBV29-1
SVSINSYNEQF
>TRBV2
ASSRTSGQETQY
>TRBV4-2
ASSQDGREEETQY
>TRBV15
ATSVRDRGTDTQY
>TRBV7-7
ASSSRQGDTGELF
>TRBV29-1
SVGGGNTIY
>TRBV27
ASSYGSYNEQF
>TRBV14
ASSHGVGTEAF
>TRBV5-8
ASSLEPGLNSPLH
>TRBV6-1
VSRPGQTKGINTETF
>TRBV3-1
ASSQTHGNQPQH
>TRBV7-9
TSRGRRTKAYNEQF
>TRBV7-3
ASSLKAGMNTGELF
>TRBV5-1
ASSADGGVGYT
>TRBV6-5
ASSYSGSLNQPQH
>TRBV7-3
ASSLTGGGNEQF
>TRBV12-3/TRBV12-4
TSPPPASNTGELF
>TRBV3-1
ASSQGFSPLH
>TRBV6-5
ASSFGGNAEAF
>TRBV5-5
ASSVTPRENTEAF
>TRBV18
ASSPLPAGGMNTEAF
>TRBV11-2
ASSLARGRGRDTQY
>TRBV15
ATSRETASSYNEQF
>TRBV29-1
SVFSGYTGELF
>TRBV20-1
SARLAGVDTQY
>TRBV13
ASSWRGTISNEQF
>TRBV7-2
ASSLGSRTDTQY
>TRBV29-1
SVVWGRNTEAF
>TRBV10-3
AISESSGVGQPQH
>TRBV5-1
TSSLWDSANTGELF
>TRBV12-3/TRBV12-4
ASTARVARETQY
>TRBV29-1
SVPDYLAKNIQY
>TRBV5-1
ASSSKYHNEQF
>TRBV5-5
ASSLAGPTRYEQF
>TRBV5-6
ASSLLRGASTDTQY
>TRBV10-3
AIGRQGQETQY
>TRBV12-3/TRBV12-4
ATSLRGLRNTIY
>TRBV20-1
SGVGGHNQETQY
>TRBV29-1
SVEDHEDYGYT
>TRBV5-1
ASRGQSGTV
>TRBV20-1
RGGPGLDEQF
>TRBV7-8
ASSLGDRVLF
>TRBV4-2
ASSQDLGADTQY
>TRBV15
ATSREGFGDETQY
>TRBV24-1
ATSDARGPRNEQF
>TRBV20-1
SASPETKVQPQH
>TRBV4-1
ASSQDRYSRELF
>TRBV3-1
ASSLPAQQETQY
>TRBV24-1
ATSDSGPGARETQY